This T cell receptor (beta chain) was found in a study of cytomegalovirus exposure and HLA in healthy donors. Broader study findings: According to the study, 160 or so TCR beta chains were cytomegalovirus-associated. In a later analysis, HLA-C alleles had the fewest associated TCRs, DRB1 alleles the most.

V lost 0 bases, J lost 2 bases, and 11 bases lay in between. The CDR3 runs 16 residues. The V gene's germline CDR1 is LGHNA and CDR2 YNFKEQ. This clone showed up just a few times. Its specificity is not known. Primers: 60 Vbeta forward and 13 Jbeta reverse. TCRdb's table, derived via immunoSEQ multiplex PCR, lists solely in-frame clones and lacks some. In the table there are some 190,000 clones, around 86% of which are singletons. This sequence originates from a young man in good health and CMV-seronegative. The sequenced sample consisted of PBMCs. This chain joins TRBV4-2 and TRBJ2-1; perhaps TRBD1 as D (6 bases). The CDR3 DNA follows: TGTGCCAGCAGCCAAGATGGACAGATAACCTACAATGAGCAGTTCTTC. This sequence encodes CASSQDGQITYNEQFF.